What follows are 18 T cell receptor beta chains derived from one specimen sequenced in a study of OX40 agonist ivuxolimab in advanced cancers. Sequencing was performed with immunoSEQ multiplex PCR; in TCRdb, only in-frame clones are kept and a portion is missing. The table includes 50,000 to 70,000 clones, about 85% detected once. The sequences come from CD4+ or CD8+ T cells sorted from blood, collected in a trial of the OX40 agonist ivuxolimab. The receptors originated from an adult with an advanced solid tumor such as melanoma, head and neck, liver or kidney cancer.

This rearrangement joins TRBV4-1 to TRBJ2-2; 9 bases fit TRBD1. The germline V gene encodes CDR1 MGHRA and CDR2 YSYEKL. V shed 1 base, J shed 5 bases, and the junction held 5 bases outside the gene matches. There are 16 residues in the CDR3. CDR3 nucleotide sequence: TGCGCCAGCAGCCAAGCGGGACAGGGCGGGACCGGGGAGCTGTTTTTT. This encodes CASSQAGQGGTGELFF.

The chain recombines TRBV5-8 with TRBJ2-3, with a tentative D call TRBD2 (6 bases). Germline lookup yields CDR1 SGHTS and CDR2 YDEGEE. Trimming left V 2 bases short and J 2 bases short, with 9 bases between. The CDR3 contains 14 residues. As DNA, the CDR3 is TGTGCCAGCAGCTTCCGGACTAACACAGATACGCAGTATTTT. This translates into CASSFRTNTDTQYF.

The chain joins TRBV5-1 to TRBJ2-3; TRBD2 agrees at 12 bases. CDR1 and CDR2 from the germline V gene are SGHRS and YFSETQ. The V segment lost 4 bases and the J segment 0 bases; nucleotides outside the gene matches: 6. This CDR3 region has 17 residues. The CDR3 DNA sequence: TGCGCCAGCAGCCCGGGACTAGCGGGTTCTAGCACAGATACGCAGTATTTT. Amino acids: CASSPGLAGSSTDTQYF.

The CDR3, as DNA: TGTGCCTGGAGTAGTGGGGGGGTGAATGAAAAACTGTTTTTT. Protein product: CAWSSGGVNEKLFF. The chain uses TRBV30 and TRBJ1-4; D perhaps matches TRBD1 (5 bases). The germline V gene has CDR1 GTSNPN and CDR2 SVGIG (reference sequence). The CDR3 is made up of 14 amino acids. Trimming pared 2 bases from V and 5 bases from J, leaving 12 bases between. The variable domain in full, with the rest retrieved from reference TRBV30 and TRBJ1-4, is SQTIHQWPATLVQPVGSPLSLECTVEGTSNPNLYWYRQAAGRGLQLLFYSVGIGQISSEVPQNLSASRPQDRQFILSSKKLLLSDSGFYLCAWSSGGVNEKLFFGSGTQLSVL.

The chain couples TRBV21-1 to TRBJ2-5; the table's D call of TRBD2 was not tested on the DNA. TRBV21-1 constitutes a pseudogene. CDR3 length equals 16 residues. This CDR3 reads CASSKGWGLYQETQYF. CDR3 nucleotides: TGTGCCAGCAGCAAAGGCTGGGGACTGTACCAAGAGACCCAGTACTTC.

This chain uses TRBV29-1 with TRBJ2-7, with 9 nucleotides matching TRBD1. CDR1 and CDR2 from the germline V gene are SQVTM and ANQGSEA. The V gene end was trimmed by 8 bases and the J gene end by 2 bases; junction bases not matched to a gene: 7. This CDR3 is built from 13 residues. This CDR3 is CSIPGQGAYEQYF. CDR3 nucleotides: TGCAGCATCCCGGGACAGGGAGCCTACGAGCAGTACTTC.

CDR3 sequence: CASRLDWMTEQYF. DNA for the CDR3: TGTGCCAGCAGGTTAGACTGGATGACCGAGCAGTACTTC. V and J are TRBV5-4 and TRBJ2-7; the D is unclear. Germline loops: CDR1 SGHNT, CDR2 YYREEE (reference sequence). This CDR3 is 13 amino acids long. V shed 5 bases and J shed 6 bases, with 15 bases lying between them.

This rearrangement joins TRBV6-1 to TRBJ2-1; TRBD2 agrees at 7 bases. In germline, CDR1 is MNHNS, CDR2 SASEGT. Trimming cost V 2 bases and J 8 bases; bases outside gene matches: 12. This CDR3 has 16 residues. The CDR3 bases are TGTGCCAGCAGTGAATATGCTGGGACTACTACCGATGAGCAGTTCTTC. Translated: CASSEYAGTTTDEQFF.

This chain uses TRBV14 with TRBJ2-5, with 7 bases identical to TRBD1. This CDR3 region has 15 residues. Unmatched junction bases numbered 9, after V lost 3 bases and J lost 5 bases. Germline V gene lookup returns CDR1 SGHDN and CDR2 FVKESK. The DNA for the CDR3 is TGTGCCAGCAGCCAGGACCGACAGGGCGAGGAGACCCAGTACTTC. It codes for CASSQDRQGEETQYF.

The chain uses TRBV28 and TRBJ2-7, with D perhaps TRBD2 (7 bases). The CDR3 length is 15 residues. The germline V and J ends were trimmed by 3 bases and 0 bases, with 12 bases remaining between them. CDR1 is MDHEN, CDR2 SYDVKM, per germline. In DNA form, the CDR3 reads TGTGCCAGCAGTTTGGGGGGGGCCCTCTCCTACGAGCAGTACTTC. Translating gives CASSLGGALSYEQYF.

The V gene is TRBV29-1, the J gene TRBJ1-2; possible D gene TRBD1, 5 bases. Germline V gene data show CDR1 as SQVTM and CDR2 as ANQGSEA. Trimming pared 4 bases from V and 6 bases from J, leaving 9 bases between. This CDR3 has 11 amino acids. Written as DNA, the CDR3 is TGCAGCGTTGGCAGGGAGGATGGCTACACCTTC. This sequence encodes CSVGREDGYTF. The complete variable domain, with remaining parts taken from reference TRBV29-1 and TRBJ1-2, reads SAVISQKPSRDICQRGTSLTIQCQVDSQVTMMFWYRQQPGQSLTLIATANQGSEATYESGFVIDKFPISRPNLTFSTLTVSNMSPEDSSIYLCSVGREDGYTFGSGTRLTVV.

The chain uses TRBV29-1 and TRBJ1-2; D unclear. Germline values: CDR1 SQVTM, CDR2 ANQGSEA. V was shortened by 4 bases and J by 4 bases, with 10 bases between the two germline ends. CDR3 length: 12 amino acids. DNA for the CDR3: TGCAGCGTTGGGACTTCAGGCTATGGCTACACCTTC. Translating it yields CSVGTSGYGYTF.

The J gene is TRBJ1-3, the V gene TRBV22-1. TRBV22-1 is reported as a pseudogene. The CDR3 loop spans 14 amino acids. CDR3 amino acids: CPGSARGSGNTIYF. Here the CDR3 DNA reads TGTCCTGGGAGCGCACGGGGCTCTGGAAACACCATATATTTT.

This chain uses TRBV30 with TRBJ1-5, with a weak D call TRBD1 (5 bases). Trimming took off 5 bases at V and 0 bases at J, with 8 bases between the two ends. CDR3 length: 13 residues. Per germline, CDR1 GTSNPN and CDR2 SVGIG (reference sequence). Here the CDR3 reads CAWGTDSNQPQHF. The CDR3 DNA is TGTGCCTGGGGGACGGATAGCAATCAGCCCCAGCATTTT.

This clone was counted a few times. This sequence joins TRBV30 and TRBJ1-1; D unresolved. CDR1 GTSNPN and CDR2 SVGIG come from the germline V gene (reference sequence). V was shortened by 0 bases and J by 3 bases, with 11 bases between the two germline ends. The CDR3 is 14 amino acids. The CDR3 DNA reads as TGTGCCTGGAGTGTACGGAGGGCGGACACTGAAGCTTTCTTT. Translating gives CAWSVRRADTEAFF.

This sequence joins TRBV7-9 and TRBJ2-1, with 11 bases aligning to TRBD2. This CDR3 has 17 amino acids. Germline V CDR1 and CDR2: SEHNR, FQNEAQ (reference sequence). V lost 8 bases and J lost 4; bases outside the gene matches: 13. The chain's CDR3 is CASLPGLADKGYNEQFF. CDR3 bases: TGTGCCAGCCTACCGGGACTAGCGGACAAGGGGTACAATGAGCAGTTCTTC.

The rearrangement joins TRBV7-3 to TRBJ2-2; the D gene could be TRBD1 or TRBD2 (5 bases each). CDR3 length equals 16 residues. V lost 5 bases and J lost 4, with 17 bases in between. In germline, CDR1 is SGHTA, CDR2 FQGTGA. The CDR3, as DNA: TGTGCCAGCAGCCCGCAGCCGGGGCGGGTCACCGGGGAGCTGTTTTTT. Encoded protein: CASSPQPGRVTGELFF.

This chain links TRBV2 with TRBJ2-3; 10 positions match TRBD2. J gave up 4 bases and V 6 bases, and 4 bases lay outside the gene matches. CDR1 is SNHLY and CDR2 is FYNNEI in the germline V gene. This CDR3 has 14 amino acids. The CDR3 protein is CASRKREGADTQYF. DNA for the CDR3: TGTGCCAGCAGGAAGCGGGAGGGCGCAGATACGCAGTATTTT. The full variable domain, in which reference TRBV2 and TRBJ2-3 provide the parts outside the CDR3, is EPEVTQTPSHQVTQMGQEVILRCVPISNHLYFYWYRQILGQKVEFLVSFYNNEISEKSEIFDDQFSVERPDGSNFTLKIRSTKLEDSAMYFCASRKREGADTQYFGPGTRLTVL.